This note documents a single T cell receptor (beta chain) sequence. The study ran its PCR with 60 Vbeta and 13 Jbeta primers. The assay was immunoSEQ multiplex PCR, and TCRdb's table has in-frame clones only and misses some. The sample records 100,000 to 150,000 clones, over 75% being singletons. This entry is derived from a study of cytomegalovirus exposure and HLA in healthy donors. The CDR3 sequence is 14 residues long. Trimming took off 5 bases at V and 3 bases at J, with 13 bases between the two ends. Germline loops: CDR1 GTSNPN, CDR2 SVGIG (reference sequence). The sequencing input was PBMCs. The V and J genes are TRBV30 and TRBJ1-4; D is ambiguous. The receptor's source is a woman aged 18-30 years in good health and CMV-seronegative. The CDR3 region has the DNA TGTGCCTGGCGCGACTGGCCCTCTAATGAAAAACTGTTTTTT. It encodes CAWRDWPSNEKLFF.